These 17 T cell receptor beta chains were all obtained from the same sample, sequenced in a study of T cell responses to AZD1222 COVID-19 vaccine. Repertoires were generated with immunoSEQ multiplex PCR, while TCRdb's copy carries only in-frame clones and drops some. This table has 180,000 or so clones, more than 85% appearing once. Here the sequenced sample was peripheral blood, taken 28 days after the second AZD1222 dose. The receptor set was obtained from an adult who received the AZD1222 COVID-19 vaccine.

The chain combines TRBV19 with TRBJ1-2; 7 nucleotides agree with TRBD1. This CDR3 comprises 16 residues. J was trimmed by 0 bases and V by 5 bases; bases with no gene match: 9. CDR1 and CDR2 (germline): LNHDA, SQIVND (reference sequence). CDR3 coding DNA: TGTGCCAGTAGTCCCTACAGGGGAGGCGCTAACTATGGCTACACCTTC. This gives the protein CASSPYRGGANYGYTF.

The rearrangement uses TRBV6-1 and TRBJ1-5; 7 bases fit TRBD1. The CDR3 extends over 15 amino acids. V lost 3 bases and J lost 2; bases outside the gene matches: 4. Germline V gives CDR1 MNHNS, CDR2 SASEGT. CDR3 in DNA: TGTGCCAGCAGTGACAGGGGGTCGGGCAATCAGCCCCAGCATTTT. Its translation: CASSDRGSGNQPQHF.

The V gene is TRBV5-4, the J gene TRBJ1-2; 8 positions match TRBD1. The trim removed 0 bases at V and 5 bases at J, leaving 3 bases unmatched. From germline, CDR1 is SGHNT and CDR2 YYREEE (reference sequence). This CDR3 has 14 residues. The chain's CDR3 is CASSLDWTGYGYTF. In DNA form, the CDR3 reads TGTGCCAGCAGCTTGGATTGGACAGGGTATGGCTACACCTTC.

The rearrangement uses TRBV19 and TRBJ2-3; D is perhaps TRBD2 (6 bases). The CDR3 totals 16 residues. The germline V gene has CDR1 LNHDA and CDR2 SQIVND (reference sequence). Between the trimmed V and J ends, which lost 3 bases and 2 bases, there was a span of 15 bases. For the CDR3, the DNA is TGTGCCAGTAGTATGGTGATAGCGGTGCCCACAGATACGCAGTATTTT. Residues: CASSMVIAVPTDTQYF.

This chain connects TRBV27 to TRBJ2-7, with a tentative D call TRBD1 (6 bases). Trimming removed 3 bases at V and 0 bases at J, with 12 bases between. Germline V gene sequence: CDR1 MNHEY, CDR2 SMNVEV (reference sequence). CDR3 length: 15 residues. The DNA of the CDR3 is TGTGCCAGCAGTTTCGTAGCAGGGGACTCCTACGAGCAGTACTTC. It specifies CASSFVAGDSYEQYF.

This rearrangement joins TRBV3-1 (or the pseudogene TRBV3-2) to TRBJ1-1; D perhaps matches TRBD1 (6 bases). Looked up from germline, CDR1 is LGHDT and CDR2 is YNNKEL (reference sequence). The CDR3 contains 14 residues. Between the trimmed V and J ends, which lost 4 bases and 10 bases, there was a span of 19 bases. The CDR3 bases are TGTGCCAGCAGCCGACAGACAGGACCAAGCGGAGCTTTCTTT. Translated: CASSRQTGPSGAFF.

The rearrangement links TRBV5-1 to TRBJ2-3; 9 nucleotides agree with TRBD1. This CDR3 region has 14 residues. Trimming cost V 4 bases and J 3 bases; bases outside gene matches: 3. Germline loops: CDR1 SGHRS, CDR2 YFSETQ. The CDR3 loop reads CASSGQGWTDTQYF. The CDR3 DNA reads as TGCGCCAGCAGCGGACAGGGGTGGACAGATACGCAGTATTTT. Using reference TRBV5-1 and TRBJ2-3 for the parts outside the CDR3, the full variable domain is KAGVTQTPRYLIKTRGQQVTLSCSPISGHRSVSWYQQTPGQGLQFLFEYFSETQRNKGNFPGRFSGRQFSNSRSEMNVSTLELGDSALYLCASSGQGWTDTQYFGPGTRLTVL.

The chain links TRBV7-9 to TRBJ2-5, with 7 bases that match TRBD1. The J segment lost 1 base and the V segment lost 1 base, leaving 3 bases of the junction unmatched. This CDR3 spans 15 amino acids. The germline CDR1 and CDR2 sequences are SEHNR and FQNEAQ (reference sequence). CDR3 residues: CASSLEGTVQETQYF. CDR3 DNA sequence: TGTGCCAGCAGCTTAGAAGGGACAGTCCAAGAGACCCAGTACTTC. Together with reference TRBV7-9 and TRBJ2-5, the CDR3 gives the full variable domain: DTGVSQNPRHKITKRGQNVTFRCDPISEHNRLYWYRQTLGQGPEFLTYFQNEAQLEKSRLLSDRFSAERPKGSFSTLEIQRTEQGDSAMYLCASSLEGTVQETQYFGPGTRLLVL.

J is TRBJ2-3 and V is TRBV7-3; the match to TRBD2 covers 16 bases. The V and J ends lost 2 bases and 8 bases, in that order; junction bases with no gene match: 7. The CDR3 runs 17 residues. Germline V gene lookup returns CDR1 SGHTA and CDR2 FQGTGA. CDR3 in amino acids: CASSLEGTSGGAGTQYF. For the CDR3, the DNA is TGTGCCAGCAGCTTAGAAGGGACTAGCGGGGGGGCAGGTACGCAGTATTTT.

The chain is built from TRBV7-9 and TRBJ2-5; D is ambiguous. The CDR3 loop spans 14 amino acids. Trimming took 4 bases from V and 5 from J, leaving 14 bases between them. Germline CDR1 reads SEHNR; CDR2 reads FQNEAQ (reference sequence). The CDR3 reads CASSSLRSQETQYF. The CDR3 DNA follows: TGTGCCAGCAGCTCTCTAAGATCCCAGGAGACCCAGTACTTC.

The chain links TRBV5-5 to TRBJ2-3, with D possibly TRBD1 on 6 matching bases. CDR1 and CDR2 from the germline V gene are SGHKS and YYEKEE (reference sequence). The CDR3 covers 15 residues. V was pared by 3 bases and J by 1 base, with 12 bases between. In DNA form, the CDR3 reads TGTGCCAGCAGCTATAGCAGGGGCGGCACAGATACGCAGTATTTT. Amino acid sequence: CASSYSRGGTDTQYF.

The chain carries TRBV19 and TRBJ1-5; D remains unclear. Germline CDR1 reads LNHDA; CDR2 reads SQIVND (reference sequence). CDR3 length: 16 amino acids. Trimming cost V 3 bases and J 0 bases, with 12 bases left between them. CDR3 sequence reads: CASSIRNRYSNQPQHF. For the CDR3, the DNA is TGTGCCAGTAGTATTAGGAACAGATATAGCAATCAGCCCCAGCATTTT. Supplemented by reference TRBV19 and TRBJ1-5, the full variable domain reads DGGITQSPKYLFRKEGQNVTLSCEQNLNHDAMYWYRQDPGQGLRLIYYSQIVNDFQKGDIAEGYSVSREKKESFPLTVTSAQKNPTAFYLCASSIRNRYSNQPQHFGDGTRLSIL.

The chain employs TRBV10-1 and TRBJ2-1; 12 bases map to TRBD2. With 2 bases clipped from V and 9 bases from J, the junction kept 5 bases outside the gene matches. The CDR3 extends over 15 amino acids. Germline V gene sequence: CDR1 WNHNN, CDR2 SYGVQD (reference sequence). The CDR3 DNA sequence: TGCGCCAGCAGTGAGAGAAGACTAGCGGGAGTTGAGCAGTTCTTC. Translating gives CASSERRLAGVEQFF.

The chain recombines TRBV2 with TRBJ1-2; D unresolved. Trimming cost V 3 bases and J 8 bases, with 7 bases left between them. The CDR3 extends over 11 amino acids. The germline V gene has CDR1 SNHLY and CDR2 FYNNEI. CDR3 protein: CASSEGSGYTF. CDR3 DNA sequence: TGTGCCAGCAGTGAGGGCAGCGGCTACACCTTC. Complete variable domain (other parts from reference TRBV2 and TRBJ1-2): EPEVTQTPSHQVTQMGQEVILRCVPISNHLYFYWYRQILGQKVEFLVSFYNNEISEKSEIFDDQFSVERPDGSNFTLKIRSTKLEDSAMYFCASSEGSGYTFGSGTRLTVV.

CDR3 sequence reads: CASSSLTGTDRAYNEQFF. The CDR3 coding sequence is TGTGCCAGCAGCTCACTAACCGGGACAGATCGTGCCTACAATGAGCAGTTCTTC. The genes are TRBV7-9 and TRBJ2-1; TRBD1 matches 7 bases. The CDR3 totals 18 residues. Germline CDR1 reads SEHNR; CDR2 reads FQNEAQ (reference sequence). V shed 4 bases, J shed 2 bases, and the junction held 14 bases outside the gene matches.

The V gene is TRBV20-1, the J gene TRBJ2-5; no reliable D call. CDR1 and CDR2 (germline): DFQATT, SNEGSKA (reference sequence). The length of the CDR3 is 11 residues. V dropped 5 bases and J dropped 5 bases, with 9 bases sitting between them. The chain's CDR3 is CSAPSVETQYF. Here the CDR3 DNA reads TGCAGTGCTCCATCCGTGGAGACCCAGTACTTC.

The CDR3 nucleotides read TGCGCCAGCAGCGAAGGGACAATGGATAATTCACCCCTCCACTTT. Translated, it gives CASSEGTMDNSPLHF. The chain recombines TRBV5-1 with TRBJ1-6; perhaps TRBD1 as D (6 bases). The V gene lost 4 bases and the J gene lost 5 bases, with 13 bases spanning the gap. CDR3 length: 15 amino acids. Germline V gene data show CDR1 as SGHRS and CDR2 as YFSETQ.